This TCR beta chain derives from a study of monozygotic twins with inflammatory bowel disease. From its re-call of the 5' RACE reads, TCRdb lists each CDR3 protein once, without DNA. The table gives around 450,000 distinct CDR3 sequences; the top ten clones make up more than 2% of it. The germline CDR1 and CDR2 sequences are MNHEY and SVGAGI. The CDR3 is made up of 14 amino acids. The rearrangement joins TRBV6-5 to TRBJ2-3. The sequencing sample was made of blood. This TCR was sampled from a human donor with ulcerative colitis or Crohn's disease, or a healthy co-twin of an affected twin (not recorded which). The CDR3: CASSYRQSTDTQYF.